These T cell receptor beta chains were read from a single sample in a study of cytomegalovirus exposure and HLA in healthy donors. Some clones are missing from TCRdb's copy, which holds only in-frame ones; the method was immunoSEQ multiplex PCR. The table includes 180,000 or so clones, approximately 80% detected once. The sample comprised PBMCs. The origin of the receptors is a female donor in good health and CMV-seronegative. Both conserved end residues are part of each CDR3. A D gene is named only where the DNA matches it firmly. Clone size is not always given. Where it is, it says once, few, many or a class for expanded clones.

NA	NA	TRBV19	TRBJ2-7	CASSIAGTSQYEQYF	TGTGCCAGTAGTATAGCCGGGACATCACAATACGAGCAGTACTTC
NA	TRBD2	TRBV7-2	TRBJ2-7	CASSLIGVGGDYYEQYF	TGTGCCAGCAGCTTAATCGGGGTGGGAGGGGATTACTACGAGCAGTACTTC
NA	NA	TRBV11-2	TRBJ2-1	CASSSPGSNEQFF	TGTGCCAGCAGCTCTCCAGGGTCCAATGAGCAGTTCTTC
NA	NA	TRBV9	TRBJ2-3	CASSEVREATDTQYF	TGTGCCAGCAGCGAGGTCCGCGAGGCGACAGATACGCAGTATTTT
NA	TRBD2	TRBV5-1	TRBJ2-1	CASSPGGAGGNEQFF	TGCGCCAGCAGCCCCGGGGGGGCCGGGGGCAATGAGCAGTTCTTC
NA	NA	TRBV6-5	TRBJ1-4	CASSYRPAGGEKLFF	TGTGCCAGCAGTTACCGTCCGGCGGGAGGGGAAAAACTGTTTTTT
NA	NA	TRBV7-3	TRBJ2-3	CASSPTGDTQYF	TGTGCCAGCAGCCCTACCGGAGATACGCAGTATTTT
NA	TRBD1	TRBV9	TRBJ1-1	CASSAEDRGSVLTEAFF	TGTGCCAGCAGCGCGGAGGACAGGGGGTCAGTTCTCACTGAAGCTTTCTTT
few	NA	TRBV6-6	TRBJ2-2	CASSQGTGELFF	TGTGCCAGCAGTCAGGGGACCGGGGAGCTGTTTTTT
NA	NA	TRBV30	TRBJ2-1	CAGDIWNEQFF	TGTGCCGGGGACATCTGGAATGAGCAGTTCTTC
NA	TRBD1	TRBV4-3	TRBJ2-1	CASSQHDRVTSYNEQFF	TGCGCCAGCAGCCAACACGACAGGGTCACCTCCTACAATGAGCAGTTCTTC
NA	NA	TRBV28	TRBJ2-1	CASAPLLSSYNEQFF	TGTGCCAGCGCCCCCCTCCTTAGCTCCTACAATGAGCAGTTCTTC
NA	TRBD1	TRBV2	TRBJ1-1	CASNGQGRTEAFF	TGTGCCAGCAATGGACAGGGAAGAACTGAAGCTTTCTTT
NA	NA	TRBV6-6	TRBJ2-5	CASRLRLEWEQETQYF	TGTGCCAGCAGATTACGACTAGAGTGGGAGCAAGAGACCCAGTACTTC
NA	NA	TRBV4-1	TRBJ2-1	CASSQEEDNEQFF	TGCGCCAGCAGCCAAGAAGAGGACAATGAGCAGTTCTTC
NA	TRBD2	TRBV7-2	TRBJ2-7	CASRLYSGGLYEQYF	TGTGCCAGCAGACTTTACTCGGGGGGGCTATACGAGCAGTACTTC
NA	TRBD2	TRBV5-4	TRBJ2-1	CASSPPGLAGGHEQFF	TGTGCCAGCAGCCCCCCGGGACTAGCGGGAGGTCATGAGCAGTTCTTC
NA	TRBD1	TRBV19	TRBJ2-7	CASSQPGQTYEQYF	TGTGCCAGTAGTCAACCGGGACAGACCTACGAGCAGTACTTC
NA	TRBD1	TRBV2	TRBJ1-1	CASGPDRWKTEAFF	TGTGCCAGCGGCCCGGACAGGTGGAAGACTGAAGCTTTCTTT
once	NA	TRBV2	TRBJ2-7	CASNSQGSSYEQYF	TGTGCCAGCAATTCCCAGGGTAGTTCCTACGAGCAGTACTTC
NA	NA	TRBV7-6	TRBJ2-3	CASRDSTTDTQYF	TGTGCCAGCCGGGATTCCACCACAGATACGCAGTATTTT
NA	NA	TRBV19	TRBJ2-7	CASTPGAGGSYEQYF	TGTGCCAGTACCCCTGGGGCCGGCGGCTCCTACGAGCAGTACTTC
NA	NA	TRBV7-9	TRBJ1-1	CASSLGNYRRSTEAFF	TGTGCCAGCAGCCTTGGCAATTACAGGCGAAGCACTGAAGCTTTCTTT
NA	TRBD2	TRBV30	TRBJ2-5	CAWSPGGETQYF	TGTGCCTGGAGTCCGGGGGGAGAGACCCAGTACTTC
once	TRBD1	TRBV29-1	TRBJ1-5	CSAGQGVNQPQHF	TGCAGCGCCGGACAGGGGGTAAATCAGCCCCAGCATTTT
NA	TRBD1	TRBV2	TRBJ2-3	CASTAVPGGSTDTQYF	TGTGCCAGCACCGCTGTCCCAGGGGGCTCCACAGATACGCAGTATTTT
NA	NA	TRBV7-9	TRBJ1-3	CASSLRGNTIYF	TGTGCCAGCAGCTTACGTGGAAACACCATATATTTT
NA	TRBD1	TRBV29-1	TRBJ2-7	CSVRGDRAYEQYF	TGCAGCGTACGAGGTGACAGGGCCTACGAGCAGTACTTC
NA	TRBD1	TRBV28	TRBJ1-5	CASTWGRGNNQPQHF	TGTGCCAGCACCTGGGGCAGGGGGAACAATCAGCCCCAGCATTTT
NA	NA	TRBV19	TRBJ1-6	CASSETGYNSPLHF	TGTGCCAGTAGTGAGACAGGCTATAATTCACCCCTCCACTTT